This is a list of T cell receptor beta chains from one sample in a study of cytomegalovirus exposure and HLA in healthy donors. Clones were sequenced by immunoSEQ multiplex PCR, and TCRdb holds only the in-frame ones, with some missing. The repertoire holds under 75,000 clones, approximately 95% seen once, with around 1% in the top ten. Sequencing input: PBMCs. These receptors were taken from a woman aged 18-29 years in good health and CMV-seronegative. Both conserved end residues are part of each CDR3.

14	TRBJ1-2	TRBV6-1	CASSEDWTVGGYTF
15	TRBJ2-2	TRBV2	CASSEPNRAGGELFF
15	TRBJ2-5	TRBV12-2	CASRPNGTKQETQYF
17	TRBJ2-1	TRBV4-3	CASSHPGTPSSYNEQFF
19	TRBJ2-6	TRBV7-3	CASSLRAAISGTGANVLTF
13	TRBJ2-1	TRBV2	CASSPQGLRAQFF
17	TRBJ1-2	TRBV6-9	CASSYSTSPRSNYGYTF
16	TRBJ2-1	TRBV4-3	CASGGVAGATYNEQFF
12	TRBJ2-3	TRBV28	CASSKNTHTQYF
14	TRBJ2-5	TRBV7-2	CASSPDRDRETQYF